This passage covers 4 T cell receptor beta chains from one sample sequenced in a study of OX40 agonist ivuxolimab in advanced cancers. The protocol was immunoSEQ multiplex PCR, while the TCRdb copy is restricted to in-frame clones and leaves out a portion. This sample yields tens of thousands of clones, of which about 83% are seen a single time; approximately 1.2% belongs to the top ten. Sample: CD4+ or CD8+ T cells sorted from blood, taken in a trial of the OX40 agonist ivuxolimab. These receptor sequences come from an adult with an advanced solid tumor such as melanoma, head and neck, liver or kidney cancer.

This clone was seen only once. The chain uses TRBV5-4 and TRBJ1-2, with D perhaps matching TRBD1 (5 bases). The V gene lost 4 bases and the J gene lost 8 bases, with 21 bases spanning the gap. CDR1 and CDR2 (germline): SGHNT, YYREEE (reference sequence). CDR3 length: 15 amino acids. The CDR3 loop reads CASSPEIGAQEGYTF. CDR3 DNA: TGTGCCAGCAGCCCTGAAATCGGGGCCCAGGAGGGCTACACCTTC.

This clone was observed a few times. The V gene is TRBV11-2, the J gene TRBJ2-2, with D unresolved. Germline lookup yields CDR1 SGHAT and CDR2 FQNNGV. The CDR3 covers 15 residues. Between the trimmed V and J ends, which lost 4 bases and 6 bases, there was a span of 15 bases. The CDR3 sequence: CASSSLKGRPGELFF. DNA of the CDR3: TGTGCCAGCAGCTCATTGAAGGGCCGGCCCGGGGAGCTGTTTTTT.

In nucleotides, the CDR3 is TGTGCCAGCAGCTTAGGTCTCGGGTCTGGAAACACCATATATTTT. This gives the protein CASSLGLGSGNTIYF. The chain is built from TRBV11-2 and TRBJ1-3, with D hard to call. In germline, CDR1 is SGHAT, CDR2 FQNNGV. This CDR3 has 15 residues. V lost 1 base and J lost 1, with 8 bases in between.

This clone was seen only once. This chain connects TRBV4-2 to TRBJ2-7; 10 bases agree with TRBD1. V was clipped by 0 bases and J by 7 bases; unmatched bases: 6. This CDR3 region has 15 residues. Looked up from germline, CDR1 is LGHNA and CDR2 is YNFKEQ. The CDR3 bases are TGTGCCAGCAGCCAAGACCGGGACAGGGGAGGGGAGCAGTACTTC. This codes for CASSQDRDRGGEQYF.